This TCR beta chain was documented in a study of T cells in Graves' hyperthyroidism and ophthalmopathy (dated by TCRdb to the late 2010s). Background for the entire study: Peripheral blood samples were taken at initial diagnosis, before any treatment was given. The paper reports TCR Vbeta CDR3 sequencing of roughly 140 peripheral blood samples: 40 to 45 ophthalmopathy, roughly 74 hyperthyroidism and approximately 17 progressor patients. To identify TCR V-J signatures that set the groups apart, the researchers used a discovery cohort of 90 to 100 patients, made up of 40 to 45 with Graves' ophthalmopathy and about 55 with stable Graves' hyperthyroidism. For training and testing, the 110 or so patients in the discovery cohort were randomly divided in a 7:3 ratio. After blood sampling, hyperthyroidism patients were treated with methimazole at a starting dose of 30 mg daily, and ophthalmopathy patients were treated with high-dose intravenous methylprednisolone. Thyroid tissue and blood T-cell repertoires from over 5 Graves' hyperthyroidism patients were also compared in the study. Prospective prediction of ophthalmopathy was tested in an independent validation cohort of 18 to 20 hyperthyroidism patients and some 17 patients who later progressed to ophthalmopathy.

A patient counted as having stable Graves' hyperthyroidism if no progression to ophthalmopathy occurred over 18 months of follow-up. Hyperthyroidism patients were aged 18 to 65 years and newly diagnosed, with disease duration of less than 2 months. Exclusion was applied to patients with uncontrolled infections, other autoimmune diseases, pregnancy or lactation. Diagnoses relied on clinical symptoms, serum thyroxine and TRAb, thyroid ultrasound and orbital computed tomography. Ficoll-Paque density gradient centrifugation was used to isolate PBMCs from 8.5 to 10 ml of fresh peripheral blood. Total RNA was extracted using Trizol reagent, and RNA quality was assessed on an Agilent 2100 Bioanalyzer. Study-wide conclusions, independent of this receptor: Blood samples also contained most of the expanded thyroid clonotypes (frequency above 0.001), which suggests that blood repertoires may reflect thyroid immune responses. In cross-validation, a model built on a 13 V-J signature told ophthalmopathy apart from stable hyperthyroidism with over 85% sensitivity and about 81% specificity, and in testing the same model reached 80%/75%. Sample size was not statistically predetermined, and blinding of investigators to group allocation was not performed. In validation, progression to ophthalmopathy was predicted by the model with about 70% sensitivity and about 72% specificity, a median of about 6.4 months before onset.

This clonotype was counted many times. What this receptor recognizes is not known. No base-level quality is on record; no much larger clone is a single base apart. The CDR3 contains 13 residues, cysteine and phenylalanine counted. Left in the record is the CDR3 DNA by itself, 39 bases read in frame from the first base. A distance of 5 bases separates the germline ends of V and J, which lose 0 bases and 3 bases respectively. Via the germline V gene, CDR1 is KGHSH and CDR2 LQKENI. TCR beta CDR3 regions were amplified from RNA transcripts. For the first round of RT-PCR on the TCR CDR3, the HTBI primer set was used together with the Qiagen OneStep RT-PCR kit. The libraries were constructed in a second round of multiplex PCR and then size-selected and purified. Libraries were sequenced paired-end with 100 bp reads on an Illumina HiSeq2000. The source study handled its data this way. Raw data were processed with SOAPnuke, discarding reads with adapters, uncalled bases, mean Phred below 15, or no exact constant-primer or identifier match. COPE v1.2.5 was used to merge the high-quality paired reads, and each unique nucleotide sequence was defined as a clonotype. MiTCR v1.1 was used to align the clonotypes against IMGT TRBV, TRBD and TRBJ reference segments. The analysis was restricted to V-J combinations with a frequency above 0.0001, which together covered 99% to 99.2% of the repertoires. The TCS score was defined as F50 (clonal expansion) divided by E x V (chaos), with BLOSUM62-based TCRdist calculated between CDR3 peptides within each V-J. Welch's t-statistics and random forest reduced roughly 500 V-J features to 10 to 15, which were used in a naive Bayes classifier (R e1071). TCRdb handled the public reads itself, with Q25 trimming in fastp and clone calling in MiXCR, and kept productive beta chains. Entries are consolidated by CDR3 protein sequence, retaining the most common genes and DNA. In this record, the V and J calls reflect TCRdb's handling and not the investigators' own analysis. The sample table holds around 190,000 distinct CDR3 sequences, of which 17% were seen once. The biggest ten clones account for roughly 32% of the sample.

Recombination connected TRBV18 to TRBJ1-1; the D gene is not confidently resolved. This TCR derives from a woman aged 45-59 years with Graves' hyperthyroidism. The sample taken for sequencing was blood. The CDR3 is CASSPPADTEAFF. The base sequence is TGTGCCAGCTCACCACCGGCAGACACTGAAGCTTTCTTT.